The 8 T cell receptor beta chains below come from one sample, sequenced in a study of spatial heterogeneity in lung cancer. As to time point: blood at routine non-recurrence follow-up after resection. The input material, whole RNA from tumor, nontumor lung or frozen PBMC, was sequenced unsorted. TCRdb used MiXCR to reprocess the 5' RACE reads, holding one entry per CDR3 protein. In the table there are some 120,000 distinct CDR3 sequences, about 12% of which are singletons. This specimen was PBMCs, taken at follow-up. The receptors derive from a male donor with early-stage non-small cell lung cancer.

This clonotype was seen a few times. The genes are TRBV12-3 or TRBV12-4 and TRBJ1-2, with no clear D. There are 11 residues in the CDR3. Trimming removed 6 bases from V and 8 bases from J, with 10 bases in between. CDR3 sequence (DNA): TGTGCCAGCAGCCTCCTTGGAGGCTACACCTTC. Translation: CASSLLGGYTF.

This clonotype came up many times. In DNA form, the CDR3 reads TGCAGCGTTGAGTGGGGGCCGAGGGACAATGAGCAGTTCTTC. It codes for CSVEWGPRDNEQFF. V gene TRBV29-1 combines with J gene TRBJ2-1, with D tentatively TRBD1 (6 bases). Germline V gene lookup returns CDR1 SQVTM and CDR2 ANQGSEA. The CDR3 is 14 amino acids. The V gene lost 3 bases and the J gene lost 5 bases, with 14 bases spanning the gap.

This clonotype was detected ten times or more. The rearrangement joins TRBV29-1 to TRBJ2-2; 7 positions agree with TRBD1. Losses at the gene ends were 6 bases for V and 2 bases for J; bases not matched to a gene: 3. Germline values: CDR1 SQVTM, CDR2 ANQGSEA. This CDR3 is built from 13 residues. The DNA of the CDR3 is TGCAGCGTCGGGACAGCCAACACCGGGGAGCTGTTTTTT. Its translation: CSVGTANTGELFF.

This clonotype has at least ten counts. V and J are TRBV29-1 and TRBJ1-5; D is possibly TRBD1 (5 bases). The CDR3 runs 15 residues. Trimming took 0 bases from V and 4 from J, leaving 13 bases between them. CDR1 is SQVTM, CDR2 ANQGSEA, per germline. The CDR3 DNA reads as TGCAGCGTTGAAGAGGCAGGGAGAGGAAATCAGCCCCAGCATTTT. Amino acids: CSVEEAGRGNQPQHF.

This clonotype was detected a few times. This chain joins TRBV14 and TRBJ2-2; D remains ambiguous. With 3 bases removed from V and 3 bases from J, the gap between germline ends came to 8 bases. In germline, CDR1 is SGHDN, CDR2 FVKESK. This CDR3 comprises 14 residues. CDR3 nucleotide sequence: TGTGCCAGCAGCCAGCGGACCGACACCGGGGAGCTGTTTTTT. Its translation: CASSQRTDTGELFF.

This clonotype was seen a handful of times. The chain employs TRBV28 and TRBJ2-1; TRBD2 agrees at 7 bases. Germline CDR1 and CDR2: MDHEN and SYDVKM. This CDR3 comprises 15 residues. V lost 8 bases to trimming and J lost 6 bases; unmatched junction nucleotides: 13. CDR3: CASRPTGGLANEQFF. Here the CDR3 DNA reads TGTGCCAGCCGTCCGACCGGGGGGTTAGCCAATGAGCAGTTCTTC.

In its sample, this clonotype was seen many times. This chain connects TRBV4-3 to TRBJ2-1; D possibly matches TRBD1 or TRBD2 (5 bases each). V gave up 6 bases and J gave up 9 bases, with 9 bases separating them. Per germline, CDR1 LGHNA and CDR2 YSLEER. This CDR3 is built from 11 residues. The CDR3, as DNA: TGCGCCAGCAGATCGAGGGGTGAGCAGTTCTTC. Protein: CASRSRGEQFF.

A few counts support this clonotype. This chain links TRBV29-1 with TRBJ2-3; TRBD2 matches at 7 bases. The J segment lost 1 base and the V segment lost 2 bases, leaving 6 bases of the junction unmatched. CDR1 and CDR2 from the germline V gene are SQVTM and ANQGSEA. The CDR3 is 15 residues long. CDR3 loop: CSVESGETRTDTQYF. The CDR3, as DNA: TGCAGCGTTGAAAGCGGGGAGACCCGCACAGATACGCAGTATTTT.